This passage covers 28 T cell receptor beta chains from one sample sequenced in a study of blood T cell repertoires in COVID-19. Generated by immunoSEQ multiplex PCR, the TCRdb table keeps only in-frame clones and is missing some. The sample yields 40,000 to 50,000 clones, around 85% seen once. Sequences were obtained from peripheral blood. The receptors originated from a human donor in a cohort sampled during active COVID-19. The donor label of this sample is uncertain.

The genes are TRBV5-1 and TRBJ2-5; 11 positions agree with TRBD1. The germline V gene has CDR1 SGHRS and CDR2 YFSETQ. V shed 4 bases, J shed 1 base, and the junction held 3 bases outside the gene matches. The CDR3 extends over 15 amino acids. CDR3 in DNA: TGCGCCAGCAGCCCCGGGACAGGGGGCCAAGAGACCCAGTACTTC. Its translation is CASSPGTGGQETQYF.

This clone was observed a single time. This sequence joins TRBV6-2 or TRBV6-3 and TRBJ1-6; D possibly corresponds to TRBD1 (5 bases). V lost 2 bases to trimming and J lost 10 bases, with 12 bases between them. The CDR3 sequence is 14 residues long. The V gene's germline CDR1 is MNHEY and CDR2 SVGEGT. Here the CDR3 reads CASSYGGVGSPLHF. The CDR3 DNA is TGTGCCAGCAGTTACGGAGGGGTTGGGTCACCCCTCCACTTT.

This clone is a singleton in its sample. This chain joins TRBV5-8 and TRBJ2-7, with D possibly matching TRBD2 (7 bases). CDR3 length equals 13 residues. Trimming cost V 2 bases and J 5 bases, with 11 bases left between them. Germline V gene data show CDR1 as SGHTS and CDR2 as YDEGEE. CDR3 protein: CASSLRGANEQYF. CDR3 bases: TGTGCCAGCAGCTTACGGGGGGCAAACGAGCAGTACTTC.

V usage is TRBV5-1 and J usage is TRBJ2-7, with TRBD2 matching over 11 bases. J was trimmed by 3 bases and V by 4 bases; bases with no gene match: 9. This CDR3 comprises 16 residues. Germline values: CDR1 SGHRS, CDR2 YFSETQ. This chain's CDR3 is CASSGNSGLAGYEQYF. As DNA, the CDR3 is TGCGCCAGCAGCGGAAACTCCGGACTAGCGGGCTACGAGCAGTACTTC.

V gene TRBV19 combines with J gene TRBJ2-1; TRBD2 agrees at 13 bases. J gave up 5 bases and V 7 bases, and 8 bases lay outside the gene matches. The germline V gene encodes CDR1 LNHDA and CDR2 SQIVND (reference sequence). The CDR3 has 16 amino acids. This CDR3 reads CASIPTSGGRNNEQFF. Written as DNA, the CDR3 is TGTGCCAGTATCCCGACTAGCGGGGGGCGGAACAATGAGCAGTTCTTC.

V and J are TRBV5-4 and TRBJ2-5; TRBD1 matches 10 bases. The V gene end was trimmed by 4 bases and the J gene end by 5 bases; junction bases not matched to a gene: 11. CDR1 is SGHNT and CDR2 is YYREEE in the germline V gene (reference sequence). The CDR3 runs to 16 residues. This CDR3 is CASSRRTGGEEETQYF. The CDR3 DNA sequence: TGTGCCAGCAGCAGACGGACAGGGGGGGAGGAGGAGACCCAGTACTTC. The full variable domain, completed using reference TRBV5-4 and TRBJ2-5, is ETGVTQSPTHLIKTRGQQVTLRCSSQSGHNTVSWYQQALGQGPQFIFQYYREEENGRGNFPPRFSGLQFPNYSSELNVNALELDDSALYLCASSRRTGGEEETQYFGPGTRLLVL.

This rearrangement joins TRBV5-1 to TRBJ1-2, with D unclear. The CDR3 has 15 amino acids. V lost 0 bases to trimming and J lost 8 bases, with 17 bases between them. Germline lookup yields CDR1 SGHRS and CDR2 YFSETQ. The DNA of the CDR3 is TGCGCCAGCAGCTTGGTGTCTGGCGGCGCAAGGGGCTACACCTTC. This translates into CASSLVSGGARGYTF.

This chain connects TRBV19 to TRBJ2-7; tentative D call: TRBD2 (5 bases). The CDR3 totals 14 residues. V was shortened by 0 bases and J by 7 bases, with 13 bases between the two germline ends. CDR1 is LNHDA and CDR2 is SQIVND in the germline V gene (reference sequence). CDR3: CASSIDRGRREQYF. The CDR3 region has the DNA TGTGCCAGTAGTATAGATCGGGGTCGCAGGGAGCAGTACTTC.

The chain combines TRBV2 with TRBJ1-2; TRBD1 matches 7 bases. V lost 6 bases and J lost 5; bases outside the gene matches: 9. This CDR3 is 14 amino acids long. Germline CDR1 reads SNHLY; CDR2 reads FYNNEI. CDR3 coding DNA: TGTGCCAGCAGCCCACAACAGGGGATGTATGGCTACACCTTC. It yields the protein CASSPQQGMYGYTF. Full variable domain (remainder filled in from reference TRBV2 and TRBJ1-2): EPEVTQTPSHQVTQMGQEVILRCVPISNHLYFYWYRQILGQKVEFLVSFYNNEISEKSEIFDDQFSVERPDGSNFTLKIRSTKLEDSAMYFCASSPQQGMYGYTFGSGTRLTVV.

The genes are TRBV30 and TRBJ2-3, with unresolved D. The germline V gene encodes CDR1 GTSNPN and CDR2 SVGIG (reference sequence). The CDR3 is 11 residues long. Trimming pared 2 bases from V and 4 bases from J, leaving 4 bases between. The CDR3 region is CAWSSADTQYF. CDR3 nucleotide sequence: TGTGCCTGGAGTTCCGCAGATACGCAGTATTTT.

The DNA of the CDR3 is TGTGCCAGCAGCTCAAAGGGGGGGCAGGAGACCCAGTACTTC. Its translation: CASSSKGGQETQYF. The V and J genes are TRBV5-4 and TRBJ2-5, with a tentative D call TRBD2 (7 bases). The V and J ends lost 3 bases and 5 bases respectively, with 14 bases between them. This CDR3 comprises 14 residues. Germline V gives CDR1 SGHNT, CDR2 YYREEE (reference sequence).

A few counts support this clone. The chain uses TRBV6-6 and TRBJ1-2; 9 bases are shared with TRBD1. Looked up from germline, CDR1 is MNHNY and CDR2 is SVGAGI (reference sequence). This CDR3 has 13 amino acids. V lost 10 bases, J lost 4 bases, and 7 bases stayed unmatched. CDR3 loop: CATWTGALYGYTF. DNA for the CDR3: TGTGCCACCTGGACAGGGGCCCTCTATGGCTACACCTTC.

The chain combines TRBV29-1 with TRBJ1-1; D gene ambiguous. Trimming pared 3 bases from V and 8 bases from J, leaving 10 bases between. The CDR3 runs to 11 residues. Germline loops: CDR1 SQVTM, CDR2 ANQGSEA. CDR3 nucleotides: TGCAGCGTTGACCTAGACCGGGAAGCTTTCTTT. It codes for CSVDLDREAFF.

This chain joins TRBV28 and TRBJ1-2; D is possibly TRBD1 (6 bases). Germline assignment: CDR1 MDHEN and CDR2 SYDVKM. The V end was cut by 10 bases, the J end by 0 bases, with 12 bases between. The CDR3 runs to 13 residues. CDR3 nucleotides: TGTGCCACTAGGGGGGGAGCTAACTATGGCTACACCTTC. Protein product: CATRGGANYGYTF.

CDR3 in DNA: TGTGCCAGCAGCCCGACTGACAGGGCTGGCTACACCTTC. Residues: CASSPTDRAGYTF. The V gene is TRBV14, the J gene TRBJ1-2; 7 bases are a match to TRBD1. The germline V gene has CDR1 SGHDN and CDR2 FVKESK. V lost 4 bases and J lost 7; bases outside the gene matches: 6. There are 13 residues in the CDR3.

The chain carries TRBV6-5 and TRBJ1-2; D possibly corresponds to TRBD1 (6 bases). The CDR3 covers 13 residues. V was trimmed by 5 bases and J by 5 bases, leaving 12 bases between them. Germline V gene lookup returns CDR1 MNHEY and CDR2 SVGAGI. For the CDR3, the DNA is TGTGCCAGCAGTAGAGGACAGAGTTATGGCTACACCTTC. It translates to CASSRGQSYGYTF.

The V and J genes are TRBV5-1 and TRBJ2-4, with 7 bases matching TRBD2. V dropped 4 bases and J dropped 0; count of bases not matched to a gene: 4. Looked up from germline, CDR1 is SGHRS and CDR2 is YFSETQ. CDR3 length: 15 residues. In nucleotides, the CDR3 is TGCGCCAGCAGCCTGGGGGAGGGAGCCAAAAACATTCAGTACTTC. Its translation: CASSLGEGAKNIQYF.

The DNA of the CDR3 is TGTGCCTGGAGTACGGAGGCTGTCGGAAACACCATATATTTT. This encodes CAWSTEAVGNTIYF. V and J are TRBV30 and TRBJ1-3; no clear D gene. This CDR3 has 14 amino acids. V was shortened by 2 bases and J by 4 bases, with 12 bases between the two germline ends. The germline CDR1 and CDR2 sequences are GTSNPN and SVGIG (reference sequence). Complete variable domain (other parts from reference TRBV30 and TRBJ1-3): SQTIHQWPATLVQPVGSPLSLECTVEGTSNPNLYWYRQAAGRGLQLLFYSVGIGQISSEVPQNLSASRPQDRQFILSSKKLLLSDSGFYLCAWSTEAVGNTIYFGEGSWLTVV.

This clone occurred a few times. V gene TRBV7-9 combines with J gene TRBJ2-7; TRBD2 aligns across 8 bases. This CDR3 has 13 residues. Losses at the gene ends were 1 base for V and 6 bases for J; bases not matched to a gene: 2. Germline V gene data show CDR1 as SEHNR and CDR2 as FQNEAQ (reference sequence). The CDR3 region is CASSLVAGGEQYF. CDR3 in DNA: TGTGCCAGCAGCTTAGTGGCGGGGGGCGAGCAGTACTTC. The whole variable domain, remainder taken from reference TRBV7-9 and TRBJ2-7, is DTGVSQNPRHKITKRGQNVTFRCDPISEHNRLYWYRQTLGQGPEFLTYFQNEAQLEKSRLLSDRFSAERPKGSFSTLEIQRTEQGDSAMYLCASSLVAGGEQYFGPGTRLTVT.

V and J are TRBV5-5 and TRBJ1-3; possible D gene TRBD1, 6 bases. Looked up from germline, CDR1 is SGHKS and CDR2 is YYEKEE (reference sequence). V lost 2 bases and J lost 2, with 8 bases in between. The CDR3 is made up of 14 amino acids. As DNA, the CDR3 is TGTGCCAGCAGCTTACAGGGAGCTGGAAACACCATATATTTT. This gives the protein CASSLQGAGNTIYF. The variable domain in full, with the rest retrieved from reference TRBV5-5 and TRBJ1-3, is DAGVTQSPTHLIKTRGQQVTLRCSPISGHKSVSWYQQVLGQGPQFIFQYYEKEERGRGNFPDRFSARQFPNYSSELNVNALLLGDSALYLCASSLQGAGNTIYFGEGSWLTVV.

The CDR3 is CAWRVVGTARTEAFF. The CDR3 DNA reads TGTGCCTGGAGGGTTGTTGGGACAGCCCGAACTGAAGCTTTCTTT. The chain recombines TRBV30 with TRBJ1-1, with 7 bases lining up with TRBD1. Germline values: CDR1 GTSNPN, CDR2 SVGIG (reference sequence). The CDR3 is 15 residues long. V shed 3 bases, J shed 5 bases, and the junction held 12 bases outside the gene matches.

The V and J genes are TRBV7-9 and TRBJ1-6; weak D call: TRBD1 (6 bases). V was cut by 4 bases and J by 9 bases, with 16 bases left in between. The germline V gene encodes CDR1 SEHNR and CDR2 FQNEAQ (reference sequence). This CDR3 has 15 residues. The CDR3: CASSSTGTSVSPLHF. The CDR3 nucleotides read TGTGCCAGCAGCTCCACCGGGACATCGGTTTCACCCCTCCACTTT.

V is TRBV6-2 or TRBV6-3 and J is TRBJ2-3; D is uncertain. Looked up from germline, CDR1 is MNHEY and CDR2 is SVGEGT. The V gene lost 2 bases and the J gene lost 7 bases, with 4 bases spanning the gap. This CDR3 is built from 11 residues. The CDR3 coding sequence is TGTGCCAGCAGTTACAGCTATACGCAGTATTTT. This translates into CASSYSYTQYF.

The genes are TRBV4-3 and TRBJ2-1; 13 bases line up with TRBD2. Germline values: CDR1 LGHNA, CDR2 YSLEER. Unmatched junction bases numbered 9, after V lost 4 bases and J lost 6 bases. This CDR3 spans 17 amino acids. The CDR3 DNA is TGCGCCAGCAGCCCCGGACTAGCGGGGGCCCTACCCAATGAGCAGTTCTTC. Translating gives CASSPGLAGALPNEQFF.

The chain combines TRBV7-3 with TRBJ1-2, with D maybe TRBD1 (6 bases). The CDR3 loop spans 12 amino acids. V lost 4 bases and J 8 bases, leaving 11 bases between the germline ends. Per the germline V gene, CDR1 is SGHTA and CDR2 is FQGTGA. CDR3 amino acids: CASSSTGNGYTF. The CDR3 DNA reads TGTGCCAGCAGCTCCACAGGGAACGGCTACACCTTC.

The CDR3 coding sequence is TGTGCCAGTAGCCCACCCCGACAGAGTACTACAGATACGCAGTATTTT. Residues: CASSPPRQSTTDTQYF. V gene TRBV19 combines with J gene TRBJ2-3; D may be TRBD1 (5 bases). V was trimmed by 6 bases and J by 3 bases, leaving 19 bases between them. The CDR3 is 16 amino acids. Germline loops: CDR1 LNHDA, CDR2 SQIVND (reference sequence). The entire variable domain, with the rest obtained from reference TRBV19 and TRBJ2-3, is as follows: DGGITQSPKYLFRKEGQNVTLSCEQNLNHDAMYWYRQDPGQGLRLIYYSQIVNDFQKGDIAEGYSVSREKKESFPLTVTSAQKNPTAFYLCASSPPRQSTTDTQYFGPGTRLTVL.

V usage is TRBV27 and J usage is TRBJ1-2, with TRBD1 matching over 8 bases. With V trimmed by 5 bases and J by 7 bases, 9 bases remained unmatched. Per the germline V gene, CDR1 is MNHEY and CDR2 is SMNVEV (reference sequence). The CDR3 runs to 14 residues. The CDR3 spells CASSPTRTGIGYTF. The CDR3 nucleotides read TGTGCCAGCAGTCCAACCCGGACAGGGATTGGCTACACCTTC.

The chain joins TRBV5-4 to TRBJ1-3; tentative D call: TRBD1 (6 bases). V was pared by 0 bases and J by 5 bases, with 18 bases between. The V gene's germline CDR1 is SGHNT and CDR2 YYREEE (reference sequence). CDR3 length: 17 residues. CDR3 sequence reads: CASSLGSSQGLRNTIYF. CDR3 coding DNA: TGTGCCAGCAGCTTGGGGTCCTCTCAGGGGTTGCGAAACACCATATATTTT.